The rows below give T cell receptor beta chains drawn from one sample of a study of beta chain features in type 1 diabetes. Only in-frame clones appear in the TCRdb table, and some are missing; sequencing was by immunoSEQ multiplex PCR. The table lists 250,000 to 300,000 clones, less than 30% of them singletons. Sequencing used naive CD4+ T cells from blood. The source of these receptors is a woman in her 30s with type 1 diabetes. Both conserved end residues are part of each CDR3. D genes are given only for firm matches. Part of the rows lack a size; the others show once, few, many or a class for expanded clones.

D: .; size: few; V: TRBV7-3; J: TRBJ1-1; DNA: TGTGCCAGCAGCCATGCAGGCGTGCCCACTGAAGCTTTCTTT; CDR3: CASSHAGVPTEAFF
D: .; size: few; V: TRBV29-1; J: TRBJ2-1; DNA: TGCAGCGTCCAATCTCTAGCGTCCAGCTCCTACAATGAGCAGTTCTTC; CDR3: CSVQSLASSSYNEQFF
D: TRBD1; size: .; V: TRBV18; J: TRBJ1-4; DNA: TGTGCCAGCTCACAGAACCGGGACAGGGAGGAAAAACTGTTTTTT; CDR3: CASSQNRDREEKLFF
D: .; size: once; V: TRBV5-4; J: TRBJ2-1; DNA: TGTGCCAGCAGCAAGTCAGGGGAGTATGAGCAGTTCTTC; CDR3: CASSKSGEYEQFF
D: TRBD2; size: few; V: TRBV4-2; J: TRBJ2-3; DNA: TGTGCCAGCAGCCAAGATGGAGCGGGAGAGACAGATACGCAGTATTTT; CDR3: CASSQDGAGETDTQYF
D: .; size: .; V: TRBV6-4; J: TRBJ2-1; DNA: TGTGCCAGCAGTGCAGGGGGGGAGCAGTTCTTC; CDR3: CASSAGGEQFF
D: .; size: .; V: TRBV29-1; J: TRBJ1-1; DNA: TGCAGCGTTGAAGTCCAGGGGCTCGAGGGCCCTGAAGCTTTCTTT; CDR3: CSVEVQGLEGPEAFF
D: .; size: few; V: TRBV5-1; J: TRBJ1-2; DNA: TGCGCCAGCAGCTACGGGAAGCAGGGGACACTCTATGGCTACACCTTC; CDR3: CASSYGKQGTLYGYTF
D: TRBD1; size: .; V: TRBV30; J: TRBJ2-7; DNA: TGTGCCTGGAGTACCGGGACAGCCTCCGTCTACGAGCAGTACTTC; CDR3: CAWSTGTASVYEQYF
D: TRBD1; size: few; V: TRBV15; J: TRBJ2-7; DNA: TGTGCCACCAGCAGAGAGCAGGGGGCCGGGAATCCCAGGAAGCAGTACTTC; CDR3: CATSREQGAGNPRKQYF
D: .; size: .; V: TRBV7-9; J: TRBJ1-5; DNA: TGTGCCAGCAGCCGGACTGGTAGGGGGAGCAAGCAGCCCCAGCATTTT; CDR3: CASSRTGRGSKQPQHF
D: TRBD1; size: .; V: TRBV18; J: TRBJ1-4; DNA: TGTGCCAGCTCACAATCACAGGGGTCAAATGAAAAACTGTTTTTT; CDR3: CASSQSQGSNEKLFF
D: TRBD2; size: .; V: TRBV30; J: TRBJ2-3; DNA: TGTGCCTGGAGTTCTAGCGGAGATACGCAGTATTTT; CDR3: CAWSSSGDTQYF
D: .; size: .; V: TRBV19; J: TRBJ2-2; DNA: TGTGCCAGTAGTACTAGAGACGGGGAGCTGTTTTTT; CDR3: CASSTRDGELFF
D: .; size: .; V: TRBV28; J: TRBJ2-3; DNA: TGTGCCAGCGGGGGACTTTCGGATACGCAGTATTTT; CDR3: CASGGLSDTQYF
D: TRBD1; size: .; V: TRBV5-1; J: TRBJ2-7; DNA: TGCGCCAGCAGCGAACAGACAGGGCCGACCTACGAGCAGTACTTC; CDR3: CASSEQTGPTYEQYF
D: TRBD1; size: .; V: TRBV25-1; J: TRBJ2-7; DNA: TGTGCCAAGGAATGCCCGGACAGGACTTACGAGCAGTACTTC; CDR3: CAKECPDRTYEQYF
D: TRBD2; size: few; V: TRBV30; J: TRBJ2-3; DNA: TGTGCCTGGAGTGGTAGCGGGGGCACAGATACGCAGTATTTT; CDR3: CAWSGSGGTDTQYF
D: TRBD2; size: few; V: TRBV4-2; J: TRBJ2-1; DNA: TGTGCCAGCAGCCAAGTGGCGGGAGGGCCCATAAACAATGAGCAGTTCTTC; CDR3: CASSQVAGGPINNEQFF
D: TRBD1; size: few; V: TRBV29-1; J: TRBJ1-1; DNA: TGCAGCGTCTATACCGGGACAGGGGAAACTGAAGCTTTCTTT; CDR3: CSVYTGTGETEAFF
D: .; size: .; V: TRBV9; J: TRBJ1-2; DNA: TGTGCCAGCAGCGCCCTCTCACAGGGCGGCTATGGCTACACCTTC; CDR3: CASSALSQGGYGYTF
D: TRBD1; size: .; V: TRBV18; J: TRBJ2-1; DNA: TGTGCCAGCTCCCTCGGACAGGGATTTAATGAGCAGTTCTTC; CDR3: CASSLGQGFNEQFF
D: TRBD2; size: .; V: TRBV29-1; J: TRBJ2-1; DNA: TGCAGCGTCCCCCCGGCCGTGGGGACTAGCGGGAGACGGTTCTTC; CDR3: CSVPPAVGTSGRRFF
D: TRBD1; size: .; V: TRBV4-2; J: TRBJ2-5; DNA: TGTGCCAGCAGCCGAAAGACAGGGGGCGAGGGTGTCGGCGAGACCCAGTACTTC; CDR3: CASSRKTGGEGVGETQYF
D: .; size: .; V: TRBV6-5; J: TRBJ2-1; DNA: TGTGCCAGCAGTTATACTCTTAGCGACGGTGAGCAGTTCTTC; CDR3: CASSYTLSDGEQFF
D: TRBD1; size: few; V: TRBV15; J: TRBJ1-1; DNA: TGTGCCACCAGCAGAGAGGTCGGGACAGTGAACACTGAAGCTTTCTTT; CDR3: CATSREVGTVNTEAFF
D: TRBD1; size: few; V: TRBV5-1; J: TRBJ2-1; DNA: TGCGCCAGCAGCTTGGGACAGGGGGTGGCCTACAATGAGCAGTTCTTC; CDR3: CASSLGQGVAYNEQFF
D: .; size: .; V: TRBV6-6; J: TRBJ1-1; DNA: TGTGCCAGCAGTGACCTGACAGTAAACACTGAAGCTTTCTTT; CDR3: CASSDLTVNTEAFF
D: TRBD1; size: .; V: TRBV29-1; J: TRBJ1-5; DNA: TGCAGCGTAAGATTACAGGGGGTGGGTCAGCCCCAGCATTTT; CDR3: CSVRLQGVGQPQHF
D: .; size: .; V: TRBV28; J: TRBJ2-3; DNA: TGTGCCAGCACCCTTGCGAGCACAGATACGCAGTATTTT; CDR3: CASTLASTDTQYF
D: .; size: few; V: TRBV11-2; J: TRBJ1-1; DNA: TGTGCCAGCAGCCCTCCCCCCTCGAACACTGAAGCTTTCTTT; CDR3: CASSPPPSNTEAFF
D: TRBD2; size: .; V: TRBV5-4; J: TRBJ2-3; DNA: TGTGCCAGCCGGGACTATGTCACAGATACGCAGTATTTT; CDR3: CASRDYVTDTQYF
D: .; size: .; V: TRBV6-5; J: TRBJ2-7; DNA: TGTGCCAGCAGTTACGAGAGGGAACACGAGCAGTACTTC; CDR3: CASSYEREHEQYF
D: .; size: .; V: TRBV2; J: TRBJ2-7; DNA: TGTGCCAGCAGAAAGGAACGGGACGCGGGATCCTACGAGCAGTACTTC; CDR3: CASRKERDAGSYEQYF
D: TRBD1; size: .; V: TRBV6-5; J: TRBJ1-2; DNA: TGTGCCAGCAGCATGAAGCCAGGGGGTGGCTACACCTTC; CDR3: CASSMKPGGGYTF
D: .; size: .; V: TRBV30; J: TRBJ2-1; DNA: TGTGCCTGGAGTGCCAATCATGAGCAGTTCTTC; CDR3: CAWSANHEQFF